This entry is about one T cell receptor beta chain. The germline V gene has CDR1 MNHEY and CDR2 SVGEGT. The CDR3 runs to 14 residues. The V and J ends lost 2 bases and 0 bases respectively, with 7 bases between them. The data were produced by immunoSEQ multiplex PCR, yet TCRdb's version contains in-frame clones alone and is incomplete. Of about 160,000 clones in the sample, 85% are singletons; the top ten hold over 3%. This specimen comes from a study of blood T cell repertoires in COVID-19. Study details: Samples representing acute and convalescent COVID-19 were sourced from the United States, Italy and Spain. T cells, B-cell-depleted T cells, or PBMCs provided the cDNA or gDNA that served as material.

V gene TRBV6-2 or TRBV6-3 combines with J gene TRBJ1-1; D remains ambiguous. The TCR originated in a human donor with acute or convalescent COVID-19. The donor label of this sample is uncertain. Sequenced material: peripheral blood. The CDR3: CASSYAGMNTEAFF. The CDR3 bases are TGTGCCAGCAGTTACGCAGGAATGAACACTGAAGCTTTCTTT.